This entry concerns a single T cell receptor beta chain. What it recognizes is unknown. Amplified TCR beta CDR3 regions derived from RNA transcripts. When the TCR CDR3 underwent first-round RT-PCR, the HTBI primer set was used. TCRdb redid the calling of the multiplex PCR reads with MiXCR, one entry per CDR3 protein. The repertoire holds 450,000 to 700,000 distinct CDR3 sequences, about 45% seen once, with around 19% in the top ten. The data derive from a study of T cells in Graves' hyperthyroidism and ophthalmopathy. The CDR3 sequence is 13 residues long. Trimming at V came to 5 bases and at J to 11 bases, leaving 4 bases not matched to a gene. Germline values: CDR1 SGHAT, CDR2 FQNNGV. The study, taken as a whole, reports: It was a median approximately 6.9 months before onset that the model predicted ophthalmopathy.

This TCR was sampled from an adult woman with Graves' disease, either hyperthyroidism or ophthalmopathy (not recorded which). This sequence joins TRBV11-2 and TRBJ1-6; the match to TRBD1 covers 9 bases. The sequencing input was peripheral blood or thyroid tissue (not recorded which). CDR3 amino acids: CASSPTGGAPLHF. The CDR3 DNA reads as TGTGCCAGCAGCCCGACAGGGGGGGCACCCCTCCACTTT.